Below, one T cell receptor (beta chain) is given with its context. Methods used by the authors: Estimation of nucleated cell counts was performed using reference gene primer amplification. Repertoires were generated with immunoSEQ multiplex PCR, while TCRdb's copy carries only in-frame clones and drops some. The DNA was the basis for D and trimming; V, J and clone size are from that table. The sample yields 150,000 to 200,000 clones, roughly 88% seen once. The CDR3 is 13 residues long. The germline V and J ends were trimmed by 5 bases and 7 bases, with 16 bases remaining between them. The V gene's germline CDR1 is SGHNT and CDR2 YYREEE (reference sequence). This entry comes from a study of blood T cell repertoires in COVID-19. For the study at large: Collection of acute and convalescent COVID-19 samples took place in the United States, Italy and Spain. T cells, B-cell-depleted T cells, or PBMCs provided the cDNA or gDNA that served as material.

Recruited during active infection, patients (from Seattle) were subsequently followed longitudinally. The sample was peripheral blood. V gene TRBV5-4 combines with J gene TRBJ2-7; D unclear. This sequence originates from a woman aged 40 to 50 with COVID-19, enrolled during active disease. The CDR3 here is CASSPRQHQEQYF. CDR3 nucleotide sequence: TGTGCCAGCAGTCCGAGACAACACCAAGAGCAGTACTTC.